The clone carrying this TCR beta chain showed up just once. The sample comes from a study of T cells in Graves' hyperthyroidism and ophthalmopathy. Study-level background: Upon initial diagnosis and before any treatment, peripheral blood was collected.

From RNA transcripts, TCR beta CDR3 regions were amplified. The TCR CDR3 was amplified in a first-round RT-PCR using the HTBI primer set. TCRdb reprocessed the multiplex PCR reads via MiXCR and lists one record per CDR3 protein. The data hold under 450,000 distinct CDR3 sequences, with approximately 13% observed a single time. The CDR3 spans 18 residues. The V gene's germline CDR1 is DFQATT and CDR2 SNEGSKA (reference sequence). With V trimmed by 2 bases and J by 4 bases, 13 bases remained unmatched. V is TRBV20-1 and J is TRBJ2-1; 11 bases line up with TRBD2. This clonotype originated in a young man with Graves' hyperthyroidism that later progressed to Graves' ophthalmopathy. Sequenced: blood. CDR3 loop: CSARSYRLAGGLYNEQFF. CDR3 DNA sequence: TGCAGTGCTAGATCCTATCGGTTAGCGGGGGGGCTGTACAATGAGCAGTTCTTC.